Listed below are T cell receptor beta chains from one sample, sequenced in a study of cytomegalovirus exposure and HLA in healthy donors. Using immunoSEQ multiplex PCR, the repertoire was profiled, and TCRdb retains in-frame clones only, with some absent. The data contain about 140,000 clones, 70% of them singletons. Sequencing input: PBMCs. Receptor source: a woman aged 30 to 39 in good health and CMV-seronegative. The CDR3 runs from the conserved cysteine through the conserved F or W. A D gene is named only where the DNA matches it firmly. For some rows the clone size is stated as once, few or many, or as a class when expanded; others skip it.

-,TRBJ1-1,TRBV19,-,TGTGCCAGTGTGCAGGGTTGGGACACTGAAGCTTTCTTT,CASVQGWDTEAFF
TRBD1,TRBJ1-4,TRBV29-1,-,TGCAGCGTAGACCTGGGGGGACAGAACGTGTTTTTT,CSVDLGGQNVFF
-,TRBJ2-3,TRBV2,-,TGTGCCAGCACCCGGGGCACAGATACGCAGTATTTT,CASTRGTDTQYF
TRBD2,TRBJ2-1,TRBV7-2,-,TGTGCCAGCAATCCAGTAGCGGGGTCCTACAATGAGCAGTTCTTC,CASNPVAGSYNEQFF
-,TRBJ2-1,TRBV7-9,once,TGTGCCAGCAGCTTAGTCGGCTACAATGAGCAGTTCTTC,CASSLVGYNEQFF
TRBD2,TRBJ2-3,TRBV19,-,TGTGCCAGTAGGGAGATTACTAGCGGGGGGTTCACAGATACGCAGTATTTT,CASREITSGGFTDTQYF
-,TRBJ1-2,TRBV6-4,-,TGTGCCAGCAGTGACGTTTGGGGACATAAGGCGGGTGGCTACACCTTC,CASSDVWGHKAGGYTF
-,TRBJ2-1,TRBV14,-,TGTGCCAGCAGCTTCACTGCCGGGAATGAGCAGTTCTTC,CASSFTAGNEQFF
TRBD1,TRBJ1-4,TRBV9,-,TGTGCCAGCAGCGTAGGGACAGGGCCCGAAAAACTGTTTTTT,CASSVGTGPEKLFF
-,TRBJ2-4,TRBV4-2,-,TGTGCCAGCAGCCAAGCATTCAGCGGCGCCCGATTTCAGTACTTC,CASSQAFSGARFQYF
-,TRBJ2-5,TRBV7-3,-,TGTGCCAGCAGCTTAAGTCTAGAGGAGACCCAGTACTTC,CASSLSLEETQYF
TRBD2,TRBJ2-5,TRBV18,-,TGTGCCAGCTCGAGACTAGCGGGAGGGCAAGAGACCCAGTACTTC,CASSRLAGGQETQYF
-,TRBJ2-3,TRBV14,-,TGTGCCAGCAGCCCATGGGGCTCGCCTAGCACAGATACGCAGTATTTT,CASSPWGSPSTDTQYF
-,TRBJ1-5,TRBV19,-,TGTGCCAGTAGAGACTGGTCCCGTAGCAATCAGCCCCAGCATTTT,CASRDWSRSNQPQHF
TRBD2,TRBJ2-1,TRBV5-1,few,TGCGCCAGCAGCGCTCCGGGACTAGTCTACAATGAGCAGTTCTTC,CASSAPGLVYNEQFF
TRBD1,TRBJ1-3,TRBV11-2,-,TGTGCCAGCAGCATACGCAACAGGGGATCCGGTGACACCATATATTTT,CASSIRNRGSGDTIYF
-,TRBJ2-7,TRBV5-1,-,TGCGCCAGCAGCCTAACCCCTGAGCGGAGGTTCAGCGAGCAGTACTTC,CASSLTPERRFSEQYF
-,TRBJ2-1,TRBV18,few,TGTGCCAGCTCACCATTGGCCGAAATTACGGGTGAGCAGTTCTTC,CASSPLAEITGEQFF
-,TRBJ2-5,TRBV2,-,TGTGCCAGCAGTCAGTTTCCAGAGACCCAGTACTTC,CASSQFPETQYF
TRBD1,TRBJ1-3,TRBV19,-,TGTGCCAGTAGTACGGGACAGGTCTCTGGAAACACCATATATTTT,CASSTGQVSGNTIYF
-,TRBJ2-7,TRBV7-8,few,TGTGCCAGCAAGCAGAGGCCGGCATACGAGCAGTACTTC,CASKQRPAYEQYF
-,TRBJ1-1,TRBV10-1,-,TGCGCCAGCAGTGAGAATGGAGGTTGGACAGACCAATTAAACACTGAAGCTTTCTTT,CASSENGGWTDQLNTEAFF
-,TRBJ2-3,TRBV9,-,TGTGCCAGCAGCGCGGACAACCGACTTAGCACAGATACGCAGTATTTT,CASSADNRLSTDTQYF
-,TRBJ2-3,TRBV7-2,-,TGTGCCAGTCGACTTTCAGATACGCAGTATTTT,CASRLSDTQYF
TRBD1,TRBJ1-4,TRBV7-9,-,TGTGCCAGCAGCTTTAGGGACAGCGCCGATGAAAAACTGTTTTTT,CASSFRDSADEKLFF
TRBD1,TRBJ2-3,TRBV4-2,-,TGTGCCAGCAGCCAAGATCACCAGGGGGCTGGAGATACGCAGTGTTTT,CASSQDHQGAGDTQCF
-,TRBJ2-1,TRBV5-1,-,TGCGCCAGCAGCTTGGAACTAGTCAATGAGCAGTTCTTC,CASSLELVNEQFF
-,TRBJ2-1,TRBV5-4,-,TGTGCCAGCAGCTTGGGGTCAACGAGCTCCTACAATGAGCAGTTCTTC,CASSLGSTSSYNEQFF
-,TRBJ2-1,TRBV9,-,TGTGCCAGCAGCGTAGGGGGGGGGCCCGCAAATGAGCAGTTCTTC,CASSVGGGPANEQFF
-,TRBJ2-2,TRBV10-3,-,TGTGCCATCGCAGAACAGGGTGTTAGGGAGCTGTTTTTT,CAIAEQGVRELFF
-,TRBJ1-1,TRBV29-1,-,TGCAGCGCGAAAAGGGGCACTGAAGCTTTCTTT,CSAKRGTEAFF
-,TRBJ2-5,TRBV9,-,TGTGCCAGCAGCGTAGAATCGGGGACATTACAAGAGACCCAGTACTTC,CASSVESGTLQETQYF
TRBD2,TRBJ2-5,TRBV27,few,TGTGCCAGCAGTTCCTGGGGGGGGAAGGTAGACCAAGAGACCCAGTACTTC,CASSSWGGKVDQETQYF
-,TRBJ1-4,TRBV28,few,TGTGCCAGCAGTCCCCCCTTTCGGGAAAAACTGTTTTTT,CASSPPFREKLFF
TRBD1,TRBJ2-2,TRBV5-4,-,TGTGCCAGCAGCTTGGGAGGGGGCGAAACCGGGGAGCTGTTTTTT,CASSLGGGETGELFF
TRBD2,TRBJ2-1,TRBV5-6,-,TGTGCCAGCAGCCCATTCGGGCTAGCGGGGGGAAATGAGCAGTTCTTC,CASSPFGLAGGNEQFF
TRBD1,TRBJ1-5,TRBV7-8,-,TGTGCCAGCAACGGACAGGGGCAGCCCCAGCATTTT,CASNGQGQPQHF
-,TRBJ1-2,TRBV4-2,-,TGTGCCAGCAGCCCCCGAGACAGGTCGAACTATGGCTACACCTTC,CASSPRDRSNYGYTF
-,TRBJ2-7,TRBV10-3,-,TGTGCCATCAGTGATACCAACAGGGGAGGAAGCTACGAGCAGTACTTC,CAISDTNRGGSYEQYF
TRBD1,TRBJ1-1,TRBV19,-,TGTGCCAGTAGCGGACAGGGGGGAGGCACTGAAGCTTTCTTT,CASSGQGGGTEAFF
TRBD1,TRBJ1-4,TRBV9,-,TGTGCCAGCAGCGTAGGCGGGACAGGGGAAGAAAAACTGTTTTTT,CASSVGGTGEEKLFF
-,TRBJ1-2,TRBV5-6,-,TGTGCCAGCAGCCAGTGGGAGGCAGGGCCCTATGGCTACACCTTC,CASSQWEAGPYGYTF
TRBD2,TRBJ2-1,TRBV4-2,-,TGTGCCAGCAGCCAGTTCGCGGGGGTGTCCTACAATGAGCAGTTCTTC,CASSQFAGVSYNEQFF
-,TRBJ2-1,TRBV4-2,-,TGTGCCAGCAGCCAAGATCGGGCTAGCTATAATGAGCAGTTCTTC,CASSQDRASYNEQFF
-,TRBJ2-7,TRBV7-7,-,TGTGCTAGCAGTGGTCAGTTGGGGGGGGACATATACTTC,CASSGQLGGDIYF
-,TRBJ2-6,TRBV7-8,-,TGTGCCAGCAGCTTAATGCGCCGGTTTTCTGGGGCCAACGTCCTGACTTTC,CASSLMRRFSGANVLTF
-,TRBJ2-2,TRBV18,-,TGTGCCAGCTCACCCCGCCCAGGGACGAACACCGGGGAGCTGTTTTTT,CASSPRPGTNTGELFF
TRBD1,TRBJ1-1,TRBV18,-,TGTGCCAGCTCACCAACCGGGACAGGGGGACTTGAAGCTTTCTTT,CASSPTGTGGLEAFF
-,TRBJ2-5,TRBV27,-,TGTGCCAGCAGTCCCACCGGGACATACTACCAAGAGACCCAGTACTTC,CASSPTGTYYQETQYF
TRBD1,TRBJ1-1,TRBV5-6,-,TGTGCCAGCAGCTTGGCTGCCAGGGGGTGGTACACTGAAGCTTTCTTT,CASSLAARGWYTEAFF
TRBD1,TRBJ1-6,TRBV6-5,once,TGTGCCAGCAGTCCAGGGACAGGGAGTTCACCCCTCCACTTT,CASSPGTGSSPLHF
TRBD1,TRBJ1-5,TRBV4-2,-,TGTGCCAGCAGCCAAGAAGAGGGGGCGCGGGGTCAGCCCCAGCATTTT,CASSQEEGARGQPQHF
TRBD2,TRBJ2-3,TRBV28,few,TGTGCCAGCAGTTGGACTAGCGGGGGGGTTAGCACAGATACGCAGTATTTT,CASSWTSGGVSTDTQYF
TRBD1,TRBJ1-2,TRBV6-5,-,TGTGCCAGCAGTAATGGACAGGCGCGCCGTGGCTACACCTTC,CASSNGQARRGYTF
TRBD1,TRBJ2-3,TRBV2,-,TGTGCCAGCAGTACCCGGACAGGGGGTACAGATACGCAGTATTTT,CASSTRTGGTDTQYF
TRBD1,TRBJ2-1,TRBV28,once,TGTGCCAGCACCCCAGGACAGGGGGCTAATGAGCAGTTCTTC,CASTPGQGANEQFF